The rows below give T cell receptor beta chains drawn from one sample of a study of blood T cells in healthy people across ages. MiXCR, run by TCRdb on the 5' RACE reads, gives a single entry per CDR3 protein. The sample carries about 590,000 distinct CDR3 sequences, approximately 30% recorded once. The source material was blood. The receptors here all came from a woman aged 80 or over in good health. CDR3s include the opening cysteine and the closing phenylalanine or tryptophan. D genes are given only for firm matches.

V,J,D,CDR3
TRBV2,TRBJ2-2,NA,CAGSEVGTGRGGLGTGELFF
TRBV9,TRBJ2-2,TRBD2,CASGPGGETTGELFF
TRBV12-3/TRBV12-4,TRBJ1-4,NA,CASMTYGSWEYEKLFF
TRBV5-5,TRBJ2-7,NA,CASSRLDGPYEQYF
TRBV3-1,TRBJ2-4,TRBD1,CASSPRAAGTGINIQYF
TRBV7-2,TRBJ2-3,TRBD2,CASRRVAGGVAGTDTQYF
TRBV10-2,TRBJ2-6,NA,CASSANGPGANVLTF
TRBV29-1,TRBJ1-1,TRBD1,CSVTGGGNTEAFF
TRBV7-6,TRBJ2-7,TRBD2,CASSKRGSGASYEQYF
TRBV10-3,TRBJ2-2,NA,CAISPESRVTTGELFF
TRBV10-3,TRBJ2-5,NA,CAATRAGETQYF
TRBV18,TRBJ2-7,NA,CATSLEQFPYEEYF
TRBV9,TRBJ2-1,TRBD2,CASSVDGGAALREQFF
TRBV27,TRBJ1-5,NA,CASSRNGGAGQPQHF
TRBV12-3/TRBV12-4,TRBJ2-3,NA,CASSRLSADTEYF
TRBV5-5,TRBJ1-5,TRBD1,CASSWTGNSNQPQHF
TRBV12-3/TRBV12-4,TRBJ1-3,TRBD1,CASSFRQGISGNTIYF
TRBV5-6,TRBJ2-7,TRBD1,CASSSSTGVSSYEQYF
TRBV6-4,TRBJ2-2,TRBD1,CASSIGTDTGELFF
TRBV6-2/TRBV6-3,TRBJ2-1,TRBD2,CASSSGGLPREQFF
TRBV14,TRBJ2-1,NA,CASSQAVGGNEQFF
TRBV7-8,TRBJ1-2,TRBD1,CASSSQTGINYGYTF
TRBV7-8,TRBJ2-7,TRBD1,CASSLVLGQGAPYEQYF
TRBV20-1,TRBJ2-4,TRBD1,CSARFPGQGWAKNIQYF
TRBV12-3/TRBV12-4,TRBJ2-5,NA,CASSLGRDVGQYF
TRBV28,TRBJ2-7,NA,CASSRGGANYEQYF
TRBV20-1,TRBJ1-6,NA,CSARGTNFNSPLHF
TRBV18,TRBJ2-7,NA,CASSPLGKTVPISEQYF
TRBV12-3/TRBV12-4,TRBJ1-1,NA,CASHSDGGLTEAFF
TRBV20-1,TRBJ2-1,TRBD1,CSARENRGYNEQFF
TRBV12-3/TRBV12-4,TRBJ2-5,TRBD2,CASSPGGGVETQYF
TRBV7-2,TRBJ1-3,NA,CASSSGTDSGNTIYF
TRBV5-4,TRBJ2-5,TRBD2,CASSGGTSGGGSQETQYF
TRBV5-1,TRBJ2-3,NA,CASSLEGGEAQYF
TRBV28,TRBJ2-5,NA,CASSYDHGRETQYF
TRBV20-1,TRBJ1-3,NA,CSASITTGNTIYF
TRBV5-1,TRBJ2-3,TRBD1,CASSLDPDRTDTQYF
TRBV7-6,TRBJ2-3,TRBD2,CASSLQSRSGGRDTQYF